This TCR beta chain was sequenced during a study of T cell responses to AZD1222 COVID-19 vaccine. General observations from the study: Most donors were white British and more were female, and clonal diversity was possibly underestimated. Every sample of the repertoires postdated the peak T cell response.

The CDR3 is made up of 17 amino acids. Trimming left V 2 bases short and J 6 bases short, with 22 bases between. Per the germline V gene, CDR1 is MNHEY and CDR2 is SVGEGT. With respect to this clone: No antigen is known for it.

Sequencing used immunoSEQ multiplex PCR; TCRdb keeps in-frame clones, though not all of them. This table holds around 180,000 clones, over 80% found once. This sequence joins TRBV6-2 or TRBV6-3 and TRBJ1-2; D remains unclear. This receptor was obtained from an adult in good health. Sequenced material: peripheral blood, taken on day 0 of AZD1222 vaccination. The DNA of the CDR3 is TGTGCCAGCAGTTACGAAGCGGCCCGGGGAACCGTCCATGGCTACACCTTC. It is translated as CASSYEAARGTVHGYTF.